The rows below give T cell receptor beta chains drawn from one sample of a study of blood T cell repertoires in COVID-19. Measured with immunoSEQ multiplex PCR; TCRdb has only the in-frame clones, and not every one. This table holds roughly 150,000 clones, 79% found once. Sequenced material: PBMCs or T cells enriched from blood (not recorded which). Receptor source: a woman between 65 and 79 years old in a cohort exposed to, infected with or recovered from COVID-19 (not recorded which). The CDR3 runs from the conserved cysteine through the conserved F or W. The D gene is left open where the match is weak. Not every row has a clone size; where given, it reads once, few, many or a size class.

>TRBV18|TRBJ2-1|-|-
TGTGCCAGCGCCCAACTACGGGGGGCTAGAAGCAATGAGCAGTTCTTC
CASAQLRGARSNEQFF
>TRBV7-2|TRBJ2-2|-|TRBD1
TGTGCCAGCAGCGGACAGGGGGCTTGGACCGGGGAGCTGTTTTTT
CASSGQGAWTGELFF
>TRBV3-1/TRBV3-2|TRBJ2-5|-|TRBD1
TGTGCCAGCAGCCGCCAGGGGGCCCGGGAGACCCAGTACTTC
CASSRQGARETQYF
>TRBV18|TRBJ2-1|few|TRBD2
TGTGCCAGCTCACCACCGCATGGGGGGGATGAGCAGTTCTTC
CASSPPHGGDEQFF
>TRBV10-3|TRBJ2-5|-|TRBD1
TGTGCCATCAGTGATGCCCAGGGGGCTTCGGAGACCCAGTACTTC
CAISDAQGASETQYF
>TRBV6-2/TRBV6-3|TRBJ2-1|-|TRBD2
TGTGCCAGCAGTTCAGGACTAGCGGGGGAGCAGTTCTTC
CASSSGLAGEQFF
>TRBV28|TRBJ2-7|-|TRBD1
TGTGCCAGCAGCCCAGGACAGGACTACGAGCAGTACTTC
CASSPGQDYEQYF
>TRBV20-1|TRBJ2-1|-|-
TGCAGTGCTAGAGTCGGGTATGAGCAGTTCTTC
CSARVGYEQFF
>TRBV7-2|TRBJ1-4|few|TRBD1
TGTGCCAGCAGCCCCCAGACAGGGAATAATGAAAAACTGTTTTTT
CASSPQTGNNEKLFF
>TRBV14|TRBJ1-4|-|-
TGTGCCAGCAGCCAAGATCGGCGGACTGGTCTGTTTTTT
CASSQDRRTGLFF
>TRBV11-2|TRBJ1-4|-|-
TGTGCCAGCAGCGCTCAGGCTTTTAACGAAAAACTGTTTTTT
CASSAQAFNEKLFF
>TRBV2|TRBJ1-5|-|TRBD1
TGTGCCAGCAAAGGGACAGGGATTCAGCCCCAGCATTTT
CASKGTGIQPQHF
>TRBV10-1|TRBJ2-3|-|TRBD2
TGCGCCAGCAAGAGGACTAGTTGCACAGATACGCAGTATTTT
CASKRTSCTDTQYF
>TRBV5-1|TRBJ1-2|-|-
TGCGCCAGCAGCTTGGCCGTCTCAGATACCTATGGCTACACCTTC
CASSLAVSDTYGYTF
>TRBV9|TRBJ1-3|-|-
TGTGCCAGCAGCGTAGCCCCGGGACATCGAAACACCATATATTTT
CASSVAPGHRNTIYF
>TRBV11-2|TRBJ1-6|-|-
TGTGCCAGCAGCTGGGCAGGGAATTCACCCCTCCACTTT
CASSWAGNSPLHF
>TRBV7-9|TRBJ2-2|-|-
TGTGCCAGCAGCTTAAGGGGGGGAGACACCGGGGAGCTGTTTTTT
CASSLRGGDTGELFF
>TRBV6-5|TRBJ2-7|-|TRBD1
TGTGCCAGCAAGTTGGGACAGGGCTCCTACGAGCAGTACTTC
CASKLGQGSYEQYF
>TRBV25-1|TRBJ2-7|-|-
TGTGCCAGCAGTACATTGACTGCCTCCTACGAGCAGTACTTC
CASSTLTASYEQYF
>TRBV5-5|TRBJ1-2|-|-
TGTGCCAGCAGCTTGGTTTCATATGGCTACACCTTC
CASSLVSYGYTF
>TRBV19|TRBJ1-1|-|-
TGTGCCAGTACCCCAGGGCAGGCTAACACTGAAGCTTTCTTT
CASTPGQANTEAFF
>TRBV27|TRBJ1-3|once|-
TGTGCCAGCAGTTTGAATGCCAGGGGCCCTGGAAACACCATATATTTT
CASSLNARGPGNTIYF
>TRBV7-3|TRBJ2-1|-|TRBD2
TGTGCCAGCAGCTCACCGGGACTAGCGGGCCGGACTGAGCAGTTCTTC
CASSSPGLAGRTEQFF
>TRBV28|TRBJ1-2|-|TRBD1
TGTGCCAGCAGTTTATCGGACAGGGTTAACTATGGCTACACCTTC
CASSLSDRVNYGYTF
>TRBV3-1/TRBV3-2|TRBJ2-3|-|-
TGTGCCAGCGGACTTTTGGGAGATACGCAGTATTTT
CASGLLGDTQYF
>TRBV7-3|TRBJ2-1|-|TRBD2
TGTGCCAGCAGCCCAACTAGCGGCGCCTACAATGAGCAGTTCTTC
CASSPTSGAYNEQFF
>TRBV5-4|TRBJ2-7|-|TRBD2
TGTGCCAGCAGCCGCCGGGTAGCGGGAGATACCTACGAGCAGTACTTC
CASSRRVAGDTYEQYF
>TRBV5-1|TRBJ2-2|-|TRBD1
TGCGCCAGCAGCTCCCGGACAGGGGTTAACACCGGGGAGCTGTTTTTT
CASSSRTGVNTGELFF
>TRBV4-2|TRBJ2-7|-|-
TGTGCCAGCAGCCAAGATCTGGGGAGCTCCTACGAGCAGTACTTC
CASSQDLGSSYEQYF
>TRBV28|TRBJ1-2|-|TRBD1
TGTGCCAGCCGAACGGACAGGGGCTATGGCTACACCTTC
CASRTDRGYGYTF
>TRBV28|TRBJ1-6|-|TRBD1
TGTGCCAGCAGTTTACGCACAGGGGGAAGCTCCTATAATTCACCCCTCCACTTT
CASSLRTGGSSYNSPLHF
>TRBV7-2|TRBJ2-3|-|TRBD1
TGTGCCAGCAGCTTAGCGGCGACCGGGACAGGGGGCGGATATACGCAGTATTTT
CASSLAATGTGGGYTQYF
>TRBV5-1|TRBJ2-3|few|-
TGCGCCAGCAGCTTTGTCCTAGCAGGCACAGATACGCAGTATTTT
CASSFVLAGTDTQYF
>TRBV5-1|TRBJ2-7|-|TRBD2
TGCGCCAGCAGCTTGTCTCCTAGCGGGGGATCCTACGAGCAGTACTTC
CASSLSPSGGSYEQYF
>TRBV9|TRBJ2-1|-|-
TGTGCCAGCAGCGTAGCGGGGTCGATCAATGAGCAGTTCTTC
CASSVAGSINEQFF
>TRBV4-2|TRBJ2-1|-|TRBD2
TGTGCCAGCAGCCAAGAAGCTAGCGGGCTCAAAAGCGATGAGCAGTTCTTC
CASSQEASGLKSDEQFF
>TRBV4-1|TRBJ1-1|few|-
TGCGCCAGCAGCCAAGATCGTTCGAACAAGAACACTGAAGCTTTCTTT
CASSQDRSNKNTEAFF
>TRBV5-6|TRBJ2-5|-|TRBD1
TGTGCCAGCAGCTTAGACAGGGGTATCAAAGAGACCCAGTACTTC
CASSLDRGIKETQYF
>TRBV5-1|TRBJ2-7|-|-
TGCGCCAGCAGCTTGAATCCAAGCGGAGCCTACGAGCAGTACTTC
CASSLNPSGAYEQYF
>TRBV11-2|TRBJ1-6|-|-
TGTGCCAGCAGCTTTTACAGGGACCAAACCCACCCATCACCCCTCCACTTT
CASSFYRDQTHPSPLHF
>TRBV28|TRBJ2-7|-|-
TGTGCCAGCATTCTGGGGGGAGGCGGCGAGCAGTACTTC
CASILGGGGEQYF
>TRBV3-1/TRBV3-2|TRBJ1-2|-|TRBD1
TGTGCCAGCAGCCAAAGATGGGGACAGGGGATTTATGGCTACACCTTC
CASSQRWGQGIYGYTF
>TRBV2|TRBJ1-5|-|-
TGTGCCAGCAGTAGCCACGGCGGATATAGCAATCAGCCCCAGCATTTT
CASSSHGGYSNQPQHF
>TRBV19|TRBJ1-5|-|TRBD1
TGTGCCAGTAGTATAATGAACTCCGGGACAGGGGGACCTTATAGCAATCAGCCCCAGCATTTT
CASSIMNSGTGGPYSNQPQHF
>TRBV15|TRBJ2-7|-|-
TGTGCCACCAGCAGAGATTTGGGCAGGGCCTACGAGCAGTACTTC
CATSRDLGRAYEQYF
>TRBV29-1|TRBJ2-3|-|TRBD1
TGCAGCGCAAGACAGGGGGCTGGAGATACGCAGTATTTT
CSARQGAGDTQYF
>TRBV7-9|TRBJ2-2|few|-
TGTGCCGGACACAGGGATGGGTTCCCCGGGGAGCTGTTTTTT
CAGHRDGFPGELFF
>TRBV11-3|TRBJ2-7|-|-
TGTGCCAGCAGCTTAGGCGGACACTCCTACGAGCAGTACTTC
CASSLGGHSYEQYF
>TRBV30|TRBJ1-4|-|-
TGTGCCTGGAGACTAAATCGGGGGGACCTGTTTTTT
CAWRLNRGDLFF
>TRBV24-1|TRBJ1-5|few|TRBD1
TGTGCCACCAGTGACTCTGGACAGGGGCTCCTCTGGCAGCCCCAGCATTTT
CATSDSGQGLLWQPQHF